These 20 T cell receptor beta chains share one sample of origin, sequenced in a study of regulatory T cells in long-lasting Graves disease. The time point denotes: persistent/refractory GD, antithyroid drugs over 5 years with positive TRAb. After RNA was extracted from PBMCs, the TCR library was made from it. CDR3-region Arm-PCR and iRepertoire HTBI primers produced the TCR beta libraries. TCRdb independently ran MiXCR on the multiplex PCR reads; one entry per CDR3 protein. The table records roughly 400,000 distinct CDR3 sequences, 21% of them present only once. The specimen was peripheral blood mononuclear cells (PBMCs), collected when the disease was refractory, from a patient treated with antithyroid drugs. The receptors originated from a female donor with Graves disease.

The chain's CDR3 is CAWSAGGSGYEQYF. For the CDR3, the DNA is TGTGCCTGGAGTGCTGGCGGGAGTGGGTACGAGCAGTACTTC. The chain is built from TRBV30 and TRBJ2-7, with 7 bases fitting TRBD2. CDR3 length: 14 residues. V shed 1 base, J shed 4 bases, and the junction held 7 bases outside the gene matches. Germline CDR1 GTSNPN, CDR2 SVGIG (reference sequence).

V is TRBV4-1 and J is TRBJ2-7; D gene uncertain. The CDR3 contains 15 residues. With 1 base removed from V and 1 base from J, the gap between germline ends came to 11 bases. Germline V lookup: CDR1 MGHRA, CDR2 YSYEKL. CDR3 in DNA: TGCGCCAGCAGCCAAGGTATCCGCAGTTCCTACGAGCAGTACTTC. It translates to CASSQGIRSSYEQYF.

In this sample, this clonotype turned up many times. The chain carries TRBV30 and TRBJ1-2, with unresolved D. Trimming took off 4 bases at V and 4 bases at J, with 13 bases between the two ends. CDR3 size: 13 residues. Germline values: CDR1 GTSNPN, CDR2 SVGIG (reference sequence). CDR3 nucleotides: TGTGCCTGGAAGAATCTGGGTGCCTATGGCTACACCTTC. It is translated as CAWKNLGAYGYTF.

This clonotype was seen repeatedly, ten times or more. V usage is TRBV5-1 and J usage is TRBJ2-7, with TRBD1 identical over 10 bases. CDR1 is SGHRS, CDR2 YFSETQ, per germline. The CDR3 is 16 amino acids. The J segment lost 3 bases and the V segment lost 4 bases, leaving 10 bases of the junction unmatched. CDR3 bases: TGCGCCAGCAGCGATCTCAGCCGGGACAGGGGCTACGAGCAGTACTTC. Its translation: CASSDLSRDRGYEQYF.

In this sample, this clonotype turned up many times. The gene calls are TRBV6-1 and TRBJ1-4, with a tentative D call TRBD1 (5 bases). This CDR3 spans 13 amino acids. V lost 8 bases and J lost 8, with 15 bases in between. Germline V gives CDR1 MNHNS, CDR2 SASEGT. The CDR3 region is CASSRDIGEKLFF. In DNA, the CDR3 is TGTGCCAGCTCCAGGGATATCGGGGAAAAACTGTTTTTT.

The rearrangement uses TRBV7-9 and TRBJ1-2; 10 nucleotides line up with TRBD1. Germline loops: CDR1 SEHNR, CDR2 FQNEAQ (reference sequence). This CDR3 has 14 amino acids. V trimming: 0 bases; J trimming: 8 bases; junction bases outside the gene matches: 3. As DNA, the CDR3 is TGTGCCAGCAGCTTAGCGGGGACAGGGGAAGGCTACACCTTC. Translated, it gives CASSLAGTGEGYTF.

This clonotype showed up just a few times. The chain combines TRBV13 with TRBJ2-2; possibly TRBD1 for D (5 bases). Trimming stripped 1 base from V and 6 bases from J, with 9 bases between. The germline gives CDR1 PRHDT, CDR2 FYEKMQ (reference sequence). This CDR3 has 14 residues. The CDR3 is CASSLEQAAGELFF. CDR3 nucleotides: TGTGCCAGCAGCTTAGAACAGGCGGCCGGGGAGCTGTTTTTT.

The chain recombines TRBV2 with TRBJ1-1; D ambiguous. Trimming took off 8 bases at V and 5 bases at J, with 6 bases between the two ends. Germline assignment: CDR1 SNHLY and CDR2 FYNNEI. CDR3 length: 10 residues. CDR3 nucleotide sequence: TGTGCCAGCCGTAGTACTGAAGCTTTCTTT. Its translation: CASRSTEAFF.

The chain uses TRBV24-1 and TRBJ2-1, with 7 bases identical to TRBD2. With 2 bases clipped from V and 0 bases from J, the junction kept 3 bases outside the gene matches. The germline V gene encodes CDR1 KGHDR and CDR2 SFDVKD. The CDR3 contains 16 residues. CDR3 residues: CATSDSLASSYNEQFF. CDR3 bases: TGTGCCACCAGTGATTCACTAGCGAGCTCCTACAATGAGCAGTTCTTC.

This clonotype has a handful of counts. The CDR3 DNA reads as TGTGCCAGCAGCCGGGGGGGGGGCAATCAGCCCCAGCATTTT. It encodes CASSRGGGNQPQHF. The chain is built from TRBV3-1 and TRBJ1-5, with a weak D call TRBD1 (5 bases). V lost 4 bases to trimming and J lost 2 bases, with 9 bases between them. Germline CDR1 reads LGHDT; CDR2 reads YNNKEL (reference sequence). CDR3 length: 14 amino acids.

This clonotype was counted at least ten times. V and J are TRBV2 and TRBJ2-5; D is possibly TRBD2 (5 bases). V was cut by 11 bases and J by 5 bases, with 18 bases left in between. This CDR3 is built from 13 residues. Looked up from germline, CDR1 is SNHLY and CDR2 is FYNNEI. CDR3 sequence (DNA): TGTGCCGGACGTGGTCGGGGAAAGGAGACCCAGTACTTC. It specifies CAGRGRGKETQYF. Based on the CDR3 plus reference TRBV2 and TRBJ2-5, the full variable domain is EPEVTQTPSHQVTQMGQEVILRCVPISNHLYFYWYRQILGQKVEFLVSFYNNEISEKSEIFDDQFSVERPDGSNFTLKIRSTKLEDSAMYFCAGRGRGKETQYFGPGTRLLVL.

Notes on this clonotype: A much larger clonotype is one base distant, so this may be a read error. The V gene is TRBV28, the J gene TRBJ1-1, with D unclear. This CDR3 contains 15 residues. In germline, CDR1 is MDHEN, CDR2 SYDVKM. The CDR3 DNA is TGTGCCAGCAGCCCGCGGGTTCGGGGAAGGACTGAAGCTTCCTTT. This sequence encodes CASSPRVRGRTEASF. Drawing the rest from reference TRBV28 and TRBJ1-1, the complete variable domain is DVKVTQSSRYLVKRTGEKVFLECVQDMDHENMFWYRQDPGLGLRLIYFSYDVKMKEKGDIPEGYSVSREKKERFSLILESASTNQTSMYLCASSPRVRGRTEASFGQGTRLTVV.

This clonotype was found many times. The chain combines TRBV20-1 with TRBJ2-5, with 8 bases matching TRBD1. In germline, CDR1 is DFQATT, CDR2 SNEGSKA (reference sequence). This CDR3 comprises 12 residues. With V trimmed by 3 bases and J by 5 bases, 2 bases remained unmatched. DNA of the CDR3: TGCAGTGCTAGGTACAGGGGGGAGACCCAGTACTTC. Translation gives CSARYRGETQYF.

The CDR3: CASSRAEVGTGSWTQHF. In DNA form, the CDR3 reads TGTGCCAGCAGCCGGGCTGAGGTAGGGACCGGGAGTTGGACCCAGCATTTT. The chain links TRBV7-9 to TRBJ1-5, with D possibly being TRBD1 (5 bases). The V and J ends lost 5 bases and 11 bases respectively, with 28 bases between them. The CDR3 spans 17 residues. Germline CDR1 SEHNR, CDR2 FQNEAQ (reference sequence).

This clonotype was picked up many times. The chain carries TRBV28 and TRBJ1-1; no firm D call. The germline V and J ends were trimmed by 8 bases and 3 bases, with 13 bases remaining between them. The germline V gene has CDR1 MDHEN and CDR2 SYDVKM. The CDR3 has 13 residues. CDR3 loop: CASYPSGDTEAFF. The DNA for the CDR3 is TGTGCCAGCTACCCATCAGGCGACACTGAAGCTTTCTTT.

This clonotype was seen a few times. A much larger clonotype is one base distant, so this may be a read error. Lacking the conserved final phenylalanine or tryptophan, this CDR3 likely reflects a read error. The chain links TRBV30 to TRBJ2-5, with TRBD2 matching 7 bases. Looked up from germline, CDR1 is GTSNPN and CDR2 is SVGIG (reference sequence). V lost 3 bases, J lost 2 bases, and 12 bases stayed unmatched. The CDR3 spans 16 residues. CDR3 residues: CAWRTPSLARQETQYS. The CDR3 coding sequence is TGTGCCTGGAGGACCCCTTCACTAGCGCGACAAGAGACCCAGTACTCC.

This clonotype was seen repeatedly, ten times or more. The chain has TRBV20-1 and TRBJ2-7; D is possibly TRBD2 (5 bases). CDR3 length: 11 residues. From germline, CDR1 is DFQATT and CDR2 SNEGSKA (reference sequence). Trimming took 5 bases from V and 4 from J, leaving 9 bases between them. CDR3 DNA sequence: TGCAGTGCTCACGCGGGTTACGAGCAGTACTTC. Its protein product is CSAHAGYEQYF.

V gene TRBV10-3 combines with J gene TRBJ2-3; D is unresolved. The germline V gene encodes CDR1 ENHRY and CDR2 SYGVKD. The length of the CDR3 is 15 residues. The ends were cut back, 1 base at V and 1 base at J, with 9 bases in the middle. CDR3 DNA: TGTGCCATCAGTGAGTTACTGGACGGCACAGATACGCAGTATTTT. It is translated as CAISELLDGTDTQYF.

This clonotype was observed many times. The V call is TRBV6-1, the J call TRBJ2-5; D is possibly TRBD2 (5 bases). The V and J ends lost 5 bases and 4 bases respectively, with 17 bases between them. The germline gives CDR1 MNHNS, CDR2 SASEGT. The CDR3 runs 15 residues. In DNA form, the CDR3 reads TGTGCCAGCAGTCAAGGGTTGAGCGGACCAGAGACCCAGTACTTC. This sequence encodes CASSQGLSGPETQYF.

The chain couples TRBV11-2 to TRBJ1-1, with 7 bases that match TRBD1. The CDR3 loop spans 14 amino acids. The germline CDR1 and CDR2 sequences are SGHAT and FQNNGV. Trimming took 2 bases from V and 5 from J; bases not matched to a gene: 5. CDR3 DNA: TGTGCCAGCAGCTTACTGACAGGGTTTACTGAAGCTTTCTTT. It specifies CASSLLTGFTEAFF.